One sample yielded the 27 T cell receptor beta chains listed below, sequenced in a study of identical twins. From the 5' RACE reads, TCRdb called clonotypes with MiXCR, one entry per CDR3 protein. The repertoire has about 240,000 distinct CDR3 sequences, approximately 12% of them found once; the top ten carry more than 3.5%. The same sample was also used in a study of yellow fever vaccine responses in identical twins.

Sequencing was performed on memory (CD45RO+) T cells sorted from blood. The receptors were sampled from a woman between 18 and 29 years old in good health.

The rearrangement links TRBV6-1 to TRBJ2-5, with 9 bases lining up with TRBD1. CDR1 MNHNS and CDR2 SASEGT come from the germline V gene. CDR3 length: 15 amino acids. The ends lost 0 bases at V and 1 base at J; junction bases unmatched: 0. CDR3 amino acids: CASSEATGGQETQYF. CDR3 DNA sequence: TGTGCCAGCAGTGAAGCGACAGGGGGCCAAGAGACCCAGTACTTC.

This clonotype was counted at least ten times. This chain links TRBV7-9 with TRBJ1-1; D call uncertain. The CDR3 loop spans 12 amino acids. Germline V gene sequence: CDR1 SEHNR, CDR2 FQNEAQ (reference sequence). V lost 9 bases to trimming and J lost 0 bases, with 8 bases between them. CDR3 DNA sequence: TGTGCCAGTTTGGGTTTGAACACTGAAGCTTTCTTT. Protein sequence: CASLGLNTEAFF.

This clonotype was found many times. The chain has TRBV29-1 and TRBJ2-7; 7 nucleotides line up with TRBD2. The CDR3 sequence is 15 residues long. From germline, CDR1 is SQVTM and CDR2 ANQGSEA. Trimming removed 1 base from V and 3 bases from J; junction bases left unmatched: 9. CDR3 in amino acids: CSVEGGQGGDYEQYF. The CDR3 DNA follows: TGCAGCGTTGAAGGAGGGCAGGGAGGGGACTACGAGCAGTACTTC.

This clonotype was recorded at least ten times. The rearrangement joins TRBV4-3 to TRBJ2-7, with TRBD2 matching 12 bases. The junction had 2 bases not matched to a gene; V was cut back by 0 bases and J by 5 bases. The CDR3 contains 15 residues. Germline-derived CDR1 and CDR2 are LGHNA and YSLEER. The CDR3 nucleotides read TGCGCCAGCAGCCAAGAGACTAGCGGGAGCCACGAGCAGTACTTC. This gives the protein CASSQETSGSHEQYF.

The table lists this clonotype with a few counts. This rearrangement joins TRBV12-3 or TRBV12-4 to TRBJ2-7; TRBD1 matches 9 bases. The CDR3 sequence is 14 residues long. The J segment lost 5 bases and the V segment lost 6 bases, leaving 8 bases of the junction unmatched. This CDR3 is CASSAGTGFNEQYF. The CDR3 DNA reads TGTGCCAGCAGCGCCGGGACAGGGTTTAACGAGCAGTACTTC.

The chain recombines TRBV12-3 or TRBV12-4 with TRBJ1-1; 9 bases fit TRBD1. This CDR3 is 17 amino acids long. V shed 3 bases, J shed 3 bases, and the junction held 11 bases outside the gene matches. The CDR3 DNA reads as TGTGCCAGCAGTTTGTCAGGGACGAGACAGGGGGACACTGAAGCTTTCTTT. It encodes CASSLSGTRQGDTEAFF.

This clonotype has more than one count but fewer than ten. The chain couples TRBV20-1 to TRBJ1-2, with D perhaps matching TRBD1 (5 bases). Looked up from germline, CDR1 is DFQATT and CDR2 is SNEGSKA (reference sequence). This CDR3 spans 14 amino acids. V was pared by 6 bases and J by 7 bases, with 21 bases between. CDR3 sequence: CSAQSSGGPIGYTF. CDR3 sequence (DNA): TGCAGTGCCCAATCCTCCGGGGGTCCTATTGGCTACACCTTC.

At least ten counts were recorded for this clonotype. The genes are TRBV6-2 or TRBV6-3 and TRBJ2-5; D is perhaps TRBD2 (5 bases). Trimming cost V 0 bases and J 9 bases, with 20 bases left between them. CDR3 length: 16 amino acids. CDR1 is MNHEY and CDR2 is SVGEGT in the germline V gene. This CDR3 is CASSYSPDSQTMAQYF. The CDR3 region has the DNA TGTGCCAGCAGTTACTCTCCGGACTCCCAGACAATGGCCCAGTACTTC.

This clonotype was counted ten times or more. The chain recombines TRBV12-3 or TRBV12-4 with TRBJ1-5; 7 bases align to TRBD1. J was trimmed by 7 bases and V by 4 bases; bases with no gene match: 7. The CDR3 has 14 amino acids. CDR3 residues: CASSSGRGEQPQHF. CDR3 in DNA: TGTGCCAGCAGTTCGGGCAGGGGGGAGCAGCCCCAGCATTTT.

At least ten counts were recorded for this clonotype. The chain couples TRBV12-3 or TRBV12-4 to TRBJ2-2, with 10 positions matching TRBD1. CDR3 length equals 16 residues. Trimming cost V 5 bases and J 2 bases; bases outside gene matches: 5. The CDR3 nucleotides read TGTGCCAGCAGTGACTGGACAGGGGGTAACACCGGGGAGCTGTTTTTT. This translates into CASSDWTGGNTGELFF.

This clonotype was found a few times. For the CDR3, the DNA is TGCAGCGTTAGGAGCCAAGAGACCCAGTACTTC. Its translation is CSVRSQETQYF. The chain has TRBV29-1 and TRBJ2-5; D is undetermined. The length of the CDR3 is 11 residues. Germline assignment: CDR1 SQVTM and CDR2 ANQGSEA. V gave up 5 bases and J gave up 1 base, with 5 bases separating them.

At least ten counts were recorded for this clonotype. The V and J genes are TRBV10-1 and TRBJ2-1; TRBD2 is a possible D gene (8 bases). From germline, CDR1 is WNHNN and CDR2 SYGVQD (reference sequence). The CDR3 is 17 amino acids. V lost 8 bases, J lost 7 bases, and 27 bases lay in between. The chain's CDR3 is CASSPGGLVSFGNEQFF. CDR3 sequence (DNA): TGCGCCAGCTCCCCAGGGGGACTAGTATCTTTCGGAAATGAGCAGTTCTTC.

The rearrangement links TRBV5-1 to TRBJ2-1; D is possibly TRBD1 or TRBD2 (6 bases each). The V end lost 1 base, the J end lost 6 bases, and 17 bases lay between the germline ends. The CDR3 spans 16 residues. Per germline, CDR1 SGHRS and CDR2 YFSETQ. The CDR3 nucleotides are TGCGCCAGCAGCTTGCTCGGGGGCCGCGTAATCAATGAGCAGTTCTTC. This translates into CASSLLGGRVINEQFF. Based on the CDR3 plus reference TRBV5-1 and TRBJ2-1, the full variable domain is KAGVTQTPRYLIKTRGQQVTLSCSPISGHRSVSWYQQTPGQGLQFLFEYFSETQRNKGNFPGRFSGRQFSNSRSEMNVSTLELGDSALYLCASSLLGGRVINEQFFGPGTRLTVL.

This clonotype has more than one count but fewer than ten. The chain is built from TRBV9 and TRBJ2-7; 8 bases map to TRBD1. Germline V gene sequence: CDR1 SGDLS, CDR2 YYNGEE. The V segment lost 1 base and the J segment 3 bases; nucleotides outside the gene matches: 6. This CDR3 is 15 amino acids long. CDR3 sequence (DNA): TGTGCCAGCAGCGTATCGGCAGGGGGCGTCTACGAGCAGTACTTC. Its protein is CASSVSAGGVYEQYF.

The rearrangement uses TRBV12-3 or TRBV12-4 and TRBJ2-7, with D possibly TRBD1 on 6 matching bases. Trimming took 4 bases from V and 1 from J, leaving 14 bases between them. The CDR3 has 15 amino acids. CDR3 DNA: TGTGCCAGCAGTTCCTTAGGACAGAGGTCCTACGAGCAGTACTTC. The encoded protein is CASSSLGQRSYEQYF.

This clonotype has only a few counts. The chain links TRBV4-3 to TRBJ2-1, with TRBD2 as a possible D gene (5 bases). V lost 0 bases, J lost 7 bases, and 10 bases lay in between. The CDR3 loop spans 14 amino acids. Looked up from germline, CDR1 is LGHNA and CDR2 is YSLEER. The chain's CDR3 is CASSQDTGRNEQFF. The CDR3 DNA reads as TGCGCCAGCAGCCAAGATACGGGAAGGAATGAGCAGTTCTTC.

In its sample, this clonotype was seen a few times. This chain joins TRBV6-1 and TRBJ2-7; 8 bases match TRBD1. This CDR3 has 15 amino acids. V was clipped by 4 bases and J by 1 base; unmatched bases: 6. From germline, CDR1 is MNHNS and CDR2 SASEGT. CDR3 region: CASSAYRTGSYEQYF. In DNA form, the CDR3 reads TGTGCCAGCAGTGCTTACAGGACAGGGTCCTACGAGCAGTACTTC.

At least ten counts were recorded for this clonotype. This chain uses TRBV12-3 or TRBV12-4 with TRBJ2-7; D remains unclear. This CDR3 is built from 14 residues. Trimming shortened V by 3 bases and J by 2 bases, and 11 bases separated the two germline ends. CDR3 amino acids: CASSLAGTTYEQYF. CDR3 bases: TGTGCCAGCAGTTTGGCAGGAACAACCTACGAGCAGTACTTC.

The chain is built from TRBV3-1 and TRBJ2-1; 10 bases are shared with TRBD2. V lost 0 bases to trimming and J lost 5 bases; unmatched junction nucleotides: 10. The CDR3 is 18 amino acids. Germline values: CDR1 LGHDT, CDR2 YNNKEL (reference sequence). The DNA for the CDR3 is TGTGCCAGCAGCCAAGATGAGCGGGGGGGCCGTAAGAACAATGAGCAGTTCTTC. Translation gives CASSQDERGGRKNNEQFF.

As DNA, the CDR3 is TGTGCCAGCACCTGGGAGACTGCAAACACCGGGGAGCTGTTTTTT. Encoded protein: CASTWETANTGELFF. The chain is built from TRBV12-3 or TRBV12-4 and TRBJ2-2, with D perhaps matching TRBD2 (5 bases). CDR3 length equals 15 residues. The ends were cut back, 7 bases at V and 2 bases at J, with 14 bases in the middle.

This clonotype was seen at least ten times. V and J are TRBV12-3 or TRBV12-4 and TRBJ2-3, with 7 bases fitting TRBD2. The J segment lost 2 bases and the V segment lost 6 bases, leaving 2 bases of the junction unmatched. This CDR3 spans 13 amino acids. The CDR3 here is CASRAGVTDTQYF. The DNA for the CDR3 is TGTGCCAGCAGGGCGGGAGTCACAGATACGCAGTATTTT.

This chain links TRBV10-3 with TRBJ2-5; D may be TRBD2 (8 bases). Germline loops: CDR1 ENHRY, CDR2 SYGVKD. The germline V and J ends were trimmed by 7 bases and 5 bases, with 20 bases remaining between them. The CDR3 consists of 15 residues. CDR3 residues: CAITAGDSVGETQYF. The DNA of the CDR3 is TGTGCCATCACAGCGGGGGACAGTGTCGGGGAGACCCAGTACTTC.

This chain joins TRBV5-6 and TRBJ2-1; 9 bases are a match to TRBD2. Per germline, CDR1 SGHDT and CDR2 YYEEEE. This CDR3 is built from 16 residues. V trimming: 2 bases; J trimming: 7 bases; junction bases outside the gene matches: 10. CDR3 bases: TGTGCCAGCAGCTTTAGAGCGGGGGGAAGGGGAAATGAGCAGTTCTTC. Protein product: CASSFRAGGRGNEQFF.

The CDR3 nucleotides read TGTGCCAGCAGCAACTCAGAGTGGACAGGGGTCGAGACAGATACGCAGTATTTT. Residues: CASSNSEWTGVETDTQYF. The chain employs TRBV25-1 and TRBJ2-3; 9 positions agree with TRBD1. The CDR3 is 18 amino acids. Germline values: CDR1 MGHDK, CDR2 SYGVNS. V lost 6 bases to trimming and J lost 3 bases; unmatched junction nucleotides: 16.

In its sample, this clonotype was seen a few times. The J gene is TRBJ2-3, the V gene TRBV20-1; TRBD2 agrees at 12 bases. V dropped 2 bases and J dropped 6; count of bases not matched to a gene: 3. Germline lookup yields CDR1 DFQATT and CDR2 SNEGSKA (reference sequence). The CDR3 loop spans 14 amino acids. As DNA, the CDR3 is TGCAGTGCTAGATTCACTAGCGGGGGGGATACGCAGTATTTT. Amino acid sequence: CSARFTSGGDTQYF.

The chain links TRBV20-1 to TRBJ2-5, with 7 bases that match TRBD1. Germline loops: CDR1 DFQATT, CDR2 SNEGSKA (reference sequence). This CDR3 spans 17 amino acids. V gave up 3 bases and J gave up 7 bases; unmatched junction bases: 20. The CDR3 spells CSASQVSGTAVIVTQYF. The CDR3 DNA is TGCAGTGCTAGCCAAGTGTCCGGGACAGCTGTGATAGTGACCCAGTACTTC.

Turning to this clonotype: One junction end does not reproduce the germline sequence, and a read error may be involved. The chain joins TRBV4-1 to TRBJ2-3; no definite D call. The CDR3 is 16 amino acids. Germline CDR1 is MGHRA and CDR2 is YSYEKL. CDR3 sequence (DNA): TGCGCCAGCAGCCAAGTCGATATGGGTTTCGCAGATACGCACTATTTT. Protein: CASSQVDMGFADTHYF.